The next 14 T cell receptor beta chains were all read from a single sample in a study of T cell responses to AZD1222 COVID-19 vaccine. The protocol was immunoSEQ multiplex PCR, while the TCRdb copy is restricted to in-frame clones and leaves out a portion. The sample has around 140,000 clones; about 90% are singletons. The specimen comprised peripheral blood, sampled 28 days after the second AZD1222 dose. These TCRs come from an adult who received the AZD1222 COVID-19 vaccine.

V and J are TRBV9 and TRBJ2-2; D perhaps matches TRBD1 (6 bases). The germline V gene encodes CDR1 SGDLS and CDR2 YYNGEE. The CDR3 is made up of 15 amino acids. The germline V and J ends were trimmed by 4 bases and 0 bases, with 10 bases remaining between them. The CDR3 coding sequence is TGTGCCAGCAGCCCCGGGACATCGAACACCGGGGAGCTGTTTTTT. This encodes CASSPGTSNTGELFF.

This sequence joins TRBV24-1 and TRBJ2-3; 9 nucleotides line up with TRBD2. The CDR3 length is 15 residues. V shed 3 bases and J 6 bases; nucleotides not matched to a gene: 6. The V gene's germline CDR1 is KGHDR and CDR2 SFDVKD. The CDR3 sequence is CATSDPGLAGDTQYF. The CDR3 nucleotides read TGTGCCACCAGTGATCCGGGACTAGCAGGGGATACGCAGTATTTT.

The gene calls are TRBV28 and TRBJ2-1, with 10 bases aligning to TRBD1. The ends lost 3 bases at V and 6 bases at J; junction bases unmatched: 5. CDR1 and CDR2 (germline): MDHEN, SYDVKM. This CDR3 spans 15 amino acids. CDR3 loop: CASSLGGQGTNEQFF. CDR3 in DNA: TGTGCCAGCAGTTTGGGGGGACAGGGGACCAATGAGCAGTTCTTC.

The genes are TRBV19 and TRBJ1-2, with unresolved D. The CDR3 length is 15 residues. Trimming removed 2 bases at V and 8 bases at J, with 18 bases between. The germline V gene encodes CDR1 LNHDA and CDR2 SQIVND (reference sequence). The CDR3 sequence: CASSITPPAAWGYTF. CDR3 nucleotides: TGTGCCAGTAGTATAACCCCCCCCGCTGCCTGGGGCTACACCTTC.

This clone is a singleton in its sample. The chain links TRBV6-5 to TRBJ1-3, with D uncertain. V shed 0 bases and J shed 0 bases, with 6 bases lying between them. Germline loops: CDR1 MNHEY, CDR2 SVGAGI. This CDR3 is built from 15 residues. The CDR3 region has the DNA TGTGCCAGCAGTTACTCTAGGAACTCTGGAAACACCATATATTTT. Protein: CASSYSRNSGNTIYF.

The V and J genes are TRBV3-1 (or the pseudogene TRBV3-2) and TRBJ1-1; D is ambiguous. Trimming stripped 4 bases from V and 3 bases from J, with 6 bases between. This CDR3 spans 12 amino acids. Germline-derived CDR1 and CDR2 are LGHDT and YNNKEL (reference sequence). DNA for the CDR3: TGTGCCAGCAGCCGAGCAGACACTGAAGCTTTCTTT. Its protein is CASSRADTEAFF.

CDR3 in amino acids: CASSSGPPYGYTF. In nucleotides, the CDR3 is TGTGCCAGCAGTTCCGGGCCTCCCTATGGCTACACCTTC. The chain combines TRBV6-5 with TRBJ1-2, with D unresolved. Germline loops: CDR1 MNHEY, CDR2 SVGAGI. The CDR3 has 13 amino acids. Trimming cost V 4 bases and J 4 bases, with 10 bases left between them.

The chain recombines TRBV7-2 with TRBJ2-7; D is unclear. The CDR3 has 13 residues. Germline CDR1 SGHTA, CDR2 FQGNSA. V was pared by 2 bases and J by 3 bases, with 8 bases between. Written as DNA, the CDR3 is TGTGCCAGCAGCTTATACACGGGCTACGAGCAGTACTTC. As protein: CASSLYTGYEQYF.

The rearrangement links TRBV7-2 to TRBJ2-3, with D perhaps being TRBD1 or TRBD2 (5 bases each). The V end lost 1 base, the J end lost 6 bases, and 14 bases lay between the germline ends. Looked up from germline, CDR1 is SGHTA and CDR2 is FQGNSA. The CDR3 consists of 15 residues. The CDR3 spells CASSLGAGRGDTQYF. CDR3 DNA: TGTGCCAGCAGCTTAGGGGCAGGGCGAGGGGATACGCAGTATTTT.

The chain links TRBV2 to TRBJ2-3; 12 bases match TRBD2. Unmatched junction bases numbered 5, after V lost 7 bases and J lost 6 bases. This CDR3 is built from 14 residues. The germline V gene has CDR1 SNHLY and CDR2 FYNNEI. The CDR3 sequence: CASNRLAGEDTQYF. Written as DNA, the CDR3 is TGTGCCAGCAACAGACTAGCGGGAGAGGATACGCAGTATTTT.

The chain is built from TRBV28 and TRBJ1-1, with D perhaps matching TRBD1 (5 bases). CDR1 is MDHEN, CDR2 SYDVKM, per germline. The CDR3 extends over 13 amino acids. V shed 7 bases and J shed 0 bases, with 9 bases lying between them. The CDR3 loop is CASTRGMNTEAFF. The CDR3 nucleotides are TGTGCCAGCACAAGGGGAATGAACACTGAAGCTTTCTTT.

This rearrangement joins TRBV7-8 to TRBJ1-2; D unclear. The length of the CDR3 is 13 residues. Germline values: CDR1 SGHVS, CDR2 FQNEAQ. Trimming shortened V by 0 bases and J by 3 bases, and 5 bases separated the two germline ends. CDR3 sequence reads: CASSLASHYGYTF. As DNA, the CDR3 is TGTGCCAGCAGCTTAGCCTCCCACTATGGCTACACCTTC.

The chain combines TRBV28 with TRBJ2-7; 8 bases match TRBD1. V shed 8 bases and J 2 bases; nucleotides not matched to a gene: 11. Germline CDR1 is MDHEN and CDR2 is SYDVKM. The CDR3 length is 15 residues. The CDR3 here is CASGGGTGFTYEQYF. The CDR3, as DNA: TGTGCCAGCGGAGGAGGGACAGGCTTCACCTACGAGCAGTACTTC.

The rearrangement joins TRBV10-3 to TRBJ1-5, with 9 nucleotides matching TRBD1. The trim removed 3 bases at V and 7 bases at J, leaving 7 bases unmatched. This CDR3 contains 15 residues. The germline V gene encodes CDR1 ENHRY and CDR2 SYGVKD. The chain's CDR3 is CAISERGQGKQPQHF. The CDR3 nucleotides read TGTGCCATCAGTGAAAGGGGACAGGGTAAACAGCCCCAGCATTTT.